This T cell receptor beta chain was sequenced for a study of cytomegalovirus exposure and HLA in healthy donors. Study-wide points: The authors listed approximately 150 TCR beta chains as cytomegalovirus-associated. As a later analysis showed, a missense DCLRE1C variant was linked to trimming of TCR beta V- and J-genes.

The PCR ran on 60 Vbeta and 13 Jbeta primers. TCRdb keeps only in-frame clones here, not all; method: immunoSEQ multiplex PCR. This table holds about 200,000 clones. The V and J ends lost 6 bases and 4 bases respectively, with 18 bases between them. CDR3 length: 15 amino acids. Germline-derived CDR1 and CDR2 are KGHSH and LQKENI. On this clone itself: Its antigen is unknown.

Donors sampled were nominally healthy, though unrecorded immune exposures were likely. The chain carries TRBV18 and TRBJ1-2; TRBD1 is a possible D gene (6 bases). This clonotype originated in a woman in her twenties or thirties in good health and CMV-seropositive. Sample: PBMCs. The CDR3 coding sequence is TGTGCCAGCTCTCGAAGACAGGCCCTAAGCTATGGCTACACCTTC. It codes for CASSRRQALSYGYTF.